Below, 18 T cell receptor beta chains from the same sample are listed, as sequenced in a study of T cell changes during pregnancy in multiple sclerosis. Profiling relied on immunoSEQ multiplex PCR, and the TCRdb table lists in-frame clones only, not all of them. The repertoire consists of around 42,000 clones, with approximately 92% occurring once and the leading ten covering almost 2%. The sequencing here drew on CD4+ T cells from peripheral blood mononuclear cells, taken after pregnancy. All receptors derive from a female donor in good health, enrolled as a control in a pregnancy study.

This clone has a single count. The rearrangement links TRBV28 to TRBJ2-2, with a tentative D call TRBD2 (6 bases). Looked up from germline, CDR1 is MDHEN and CDR2 is SYDVKM. V was cut by 2 bases and J by 6 bases, with 13 bases left in between. CDR3 length equals 15 residues. CDR3 amino acids: CASSLRGRPPGELFF. The CDR3 nucleotides are TGTGCCAGCAGTTTACGTGGGAGGCCCCCCGGGGAGCTGTTTTTT.

The rearrangement links TRBV7-9 to TRBJ1-5; D may be TRBD1 (5 bases). The CDR3 runs 13 residues. The germline V gene has CDR1 SEHNR and CDR2 FQNEAQ (reference sequence). V was shortened by 7 bases and J by 9 bases, with 16 bases between the two germline ends. The CDR3, as DNA: TGTGCCAGCACCTCCGGGACTGCGGTGCCCCAGCATTTT. Its protein product is CASTSGTAVPQHF.

This clone was recorded a few times. V gene TRBV4-1 combines with J gene TRBJ2-2; D is perhaps TRBD2 (6 bases). The CDR3 consists of 13 residues. The germline gives CDR1 MGHRA, CDR2 YSYEKL. The V end lost 3 bases, the J end lost 7 bases, and 9 bases lay between the germline ends. The CDR3 reads CASSQVAVGELFF. In DNA, the CDR3 is TGCGCCAGCAGCCAGGTAGCGGTCGGGGAGCTGTTTTTT.

This clone was counted between two and nine times. The rearrangement uses TRBV4-2 and TRBJ1-1; 8 bases fit TRBD1. The CDR3 has 15 amino acids. V shed 0 bases, J shed 4 bases, and the junction held 4 bases outside the gene matches. Germline CDR1 reads LGHNA; CDR2 reads YNFKEQ. CDR3 sequence reads: CASSQEQGAGTEAFF. The CDR3 nucleotides are TGTGCCAGCAGCCAAGAGCAGGGGGCGGGCACTGAAGCTTTCTTT.

The chain links TRBV5-1 to TRBJ1-6; perhaps TRBD1 as D (5 bases). The germline V and J ends were trimmed by 3 bases and 5 bases, with 6 bases remaining between them. The CDR3 loop spans 13 amino acids. The V gene's germline CDR1 is SGHRS and CDR2 YFSETQ. The CDR3 reads CASSSGNNSPLHF. In nucleotides, the CDR3 is TGCGCCAGCAGCTCAGGGAATAATTCACCCCTCCACTTT.

The J gene is TRBJ1-1, the V gene TRBV5-5; 8 bases match TRBD1. Germline lookup yields CDR1 SGHKS and CDR2 YYEKEE (reference sequence). The CDR3 is 15 residues long. With V trimmed by 5 bases and J by 4 bases, 10 bases remained unmatched. CDR3 sequence (DNA): TGTGCCAGCAGTCAACAGGGGGGGTTTGTCACTGAAGCTTTCTTT. Amino acid sequence: CASSQQGGFVTEAFF.

V and J are TRBV28 and TRBJ2-4, with D unresolved. Germline CDR1 MDHEN, CDR2 SYDVKM. This CDR3 contains 15 residues. V was clipped by 1 base and J by 1 base, with 8 bases between them. This CDR3 is CASSLYEEAKNIQYF. In DNA form, the CDR3 reads TGTGCCAGCAGTTTATATGAGGAGGCCAAAAACATTCAGTACTTC.

The chain combines TRBV20-1 with TRBJ1-2; D uncertain. The CDR3 extends over 11 amino acids. Trimming pared 5 bases from V and 6 bases from J, leaving 10 bases between. CDR1 DFQATT and CDR2 SNEGSKA come from the germline V gene (reference sequence). The CDR3 nucleotides read TGCAGTGCTTTCCTCATAGATGGCTACACCTTC. Protein: CSAFLIDGYTF.

The CDR3 region has the DNA TGTGCCACCAGCAACCGCGGGGGTTACAATGAGCAGTTCTTC. Residues: CATSNRGGYNEQFF. The chain couples TRBV15 to TRBJ2-1; TRBD2 matches at 7 bases. The CDR3 length is 14 residues. Unmatched junction bases numbered 4, after V lost 4 bases and J lost 4 bases. Germline V gene lookup returns CDR1 LNHNV and CDR2 YYDKDF (reference sequence).

This sequence joins TRBV28 and TRBJ1-2; 8 nucleotides agree with TRBD1. From germline, CDR1 is MDHEN and CDR2 SYDVKM. The CDR3 sequence is 16 residues long. V trimming: 7 bases; J trimming: 4 bases; junction bases outside the gene matches: 14. CDR3 nucleotide sequence: TGTGCCAGCAATTATATGCGGACAGGGAACTCCTATGGCTACACCTTC. Its translation is CASNYMRTGNSYGYTF.

The rearrangement uses TRBV30 and TRBJ2-3, with D perhaps TRBD2 (6 bases). Deletions cut 3 bases from V and 2 bases from J, with 12 bases between. The CDR3 is 14 residues long. CDR1 is GTSNPN and CDR2 is SVGIG in the germline V gene (reference sequence). The CDR3 reads CAWRGGLPTDTQYF. The CDR3 DNA sequence: TGTGCCTGGAGGGGGGGACTTCCCACAGATACGCAGTATTTT.

The chain has TRBV29-1 and TRBJ2-3; D perhaps matches TRBD2 (7 bases). Germline V gene lookup returns CDR1 SQVTM and CDR2 ANQGSEA. Trimming removed 4 bases at V and 5 bases at J, with 16 bases between. This CDR3 comprises 14 residues. CDR3 nucleotides: TGCAGCGTTGTGTCGGGGGGCCGGATAGATACGCAGTATTTT. Translation: CSVVSGGRIDTQYF.

This clone has more than one count but fewer than ten. V and J are TRBV30 and TRBJ1-5; no clear D. The CDR3 consists of 13 residues. V lost 1 base and J lost 4, with 8 bases in between. CDR1 is GTSNPN and CDR2 is SVGIG in the germline V gene (reference sequence). The CDR3 region has the DNA TGTGCCTGGAGTGCCCGAGGTAATCAGCCCCAGCATTTT. As protein: CAWSARGNQPQHF.

The chain joins TRBV29-1 to TRBJ1-1; D call uncertain. Germline lookup yields CDR1 SQVTM and CDR2 ANQGSEA. The CDR3 is made up of 12 amino acids. The germline V and J ends were trimmed by 5 bases and 4 bases, with 11 bases remaining between them. The CDR3 loop reads CSVIWSRTEAFF. The CDR3 region has the DNA TGCAGCGTTATATGGAGTCGCACTGAAGCTTTCTTT.

This chain links TRBV6-5 with TRBJ1-1; D is unresolved. Germline CDR1 is MNHEY and CDR2 is SVGAGI. This CDR3 is 12 amino acids long. V shed 4 bases and J shed 11 bases, with 14 bases lying between them. CDR3 in DNA: TGTGCCAGCAGTTCTCAGGAAGGATGGGCTTTCTTT. Encoded protein: CASSSQEGWAFF.

This chain joins TRBV27 and TRBJ2-5, with TRBD2 matching 15 bases. The CDR3 is 15 amino acids. Trimming cost V 5 bases and J 4 bases; bases outside gene matches: 2. In germline, CDR1 is MNHEY, CDR2 SMNVEV (reference sequence). The CDR3 DNA sequence: TGTGCCAGCAGTGGGGGACTAGCGGGGGGAGAGACCCAGTACTTC. Protein product: CASSGGLAGGETQYF.

The V and J genes are TRBV19 and TRBJ2-1, with D possibly being TRBD1 (6 bases). Germline loops: CDR1 LNHDA, CDR2 SQIVND (reference sequence). The CDR3 totals 11 residues. Trimming left V 6 bases short and J 13 bases short, with 13 bases between. CDR3 region: CASSPGQPQFF. CDR3 in DNA: TGTGCCAGTAGCCCCGGACAGCCCCAGTTCTTC.

The V gene is TRBV2, the J gene TRBJ2-7; TRBD2 agrees at 9 bases. The CDR3 consists of 14 residues. Germline V gene sequence: CDR1 SNHLY, CDR2 FYNNEI. V shed 6 bases and J 3 bases; nucleotides not matched to a gene: 6. Written as DNA, the CDR3 is TGTGCCAGCAGCGAACAGACTAGCGGCTACGAGCAGTACTTC. Amino acid sequence: CASSEQTSGYEQYF.